A single sample is the source of the 32 T cell receptor beta chains below, sequenced in a study of T cell responses to AZD1222 COVID-19 vaccine (dated by TCRdb to about 2021). This specimen's time point label, per the study, means: baseline before first vaccination. The library was generated by the immunoSEQ multiplex PCR assay. In TCRdb, the immuneACCESS table is reduced to in-frame sequences with V and J assigned. These tables do not hold every clone; where another copy was compared, an unresolved V gene accounts for under half, and the others remain unexplained. The sample records approximately 110,000 clones, 91% of which are singletons. Jointly, the top ten make up approximately 7.9% of the sample. Sequenced material: peripheral blood, taken on day 0 of AZD1222 vaccination. These receptors all stem from an adult in good health.

This sequence joins TRBV4-3 and TRBJ1-6, with D possibly being TRBD1 (6 bases). The CDR3 spans 14 residues. CDR1 and CDR2 (germline): LGHNA, YSLEER. Trimming cost V 0 bases and J 6 bases, with 6 bases left between them. The CDR3 DNA sequence: TGCGCCAGCAGCCAAGACAGGGGTAATTCACCCCTCCACTTT. Its translation: CASSQDRGNSPLHF.

V usage is TRBV5-6 and J usage is TRBJ2-5; 9 nucleotides match TRBD1. The germline gives CDR1 SGHDT, CDR2 YYEEEE. The CDR3 spans 14 residues. Germline trimming cut 3 bases from V and 5 bases from J; bases unmatched to any gene: 5. CDR3 coding DNA: TGTGCCAGCAGCTCCACAGGGGGCGGGGAGACCCAGTACTTC. This gives the protein CASSSTGGGETQYF.

The chain has TRBV19 and TRBJ1-1; D perhaps matches TRBD1 (5 bases). The CDR3 is 14 amino acids. V was shortened by 6 bases and J by 0 bases, with 11 bases between the two germline ends. Germline assignment: CDR1 LNHDA and CDR2 SQIVND (reference sequence). The CDR3 DNA reads as TGTGCCAGTAGCATCGGGACTGTGAACACTGAAGCTTTCTTT. Encoded protein: CASSIGTVNTEAFF.

The chain combines TRBV5-4 with TRBJ1-4; 8 nucleotides agree with TRBD1. CDR1 SGHNT and CDR2 YYREEE come from the germline V gene (reference sequence). This CDR3 contains 15 residues. J gave up 10 bases and V 4 bases, and 12 bases lay outside the gene matches. DNA for the CDR3: TGTGCCAGCAGCCCGGCGGGACAGGCTGGTGTAAAACTGTTTTTT. Protein sequence: CASSPAGQAGVKLFF.

The chain uses TRBV12-5 and TRBJ2-3; 9 bases match TRBD1. CDR3 length: 14 amino acids. V trimming: 6 bases; J trimming: 1 base; junction bases outside the gene matches: 2. Germline V gene sequence: CDR1 LGHNT, CDR2 FRNRAP. The CDR3, as DNA: TGTGCTAGTGGCCGGGACAGGGGCACAGATACGCAGTATTTT. This encodes CASGRDRGTDTQYF.

This chain connects TRBV19 to TRBJ1-2; no definite D call. The V and J ends lost 3 bases and 0 bases respectively, with 11 bases between them. The CDR3 length is 15 residues. CDR1 is LNHDA, CDR2 SQIVND, per germline (reference sequence). The CDR3 region has the DNA TGTGCCAGTAGTATTGGCGGGGAGTCTAACTATGGCTACACCTTC. Translating gives CASSIGGESNYGYTF. The whole variable domain, filled in from reference TRBV19 and TRBJ1-2, reads DGGITQSPKYLFRKEGQNVTLSCEQNLNHDAMYWYRQDPGQGLRLIYYSQIVNDFQKGDIAEGYSVSREKKESFPLTVTSAQKNPTAFYLCASSIGGESNYGYTFGSGTRLTVV.

The chain has TRBV13 and TRBJ2-4, with 7 bases lining up with TRBD1. The CDR3 loop spans 17 amino acids. Germline CDR1 reads PRHDT; CDR2 reads FYEKMQ (reference sequence). The J segment lost 0 bases and the V segment lost 5 bases, leaving 10 bases of the junction unmatched. DNA of the CDR3: TGTGCCAGCAGCCGGATCCACGACAGGGCAGCCAAAAACATTCAGTACTTC. Its protein product is CASSRIHDRAAKNIQYF.

The V and J genes are TRBV7-9 and TRBJ1-2; no clear D gene. V was pared by 3 bases and J by 6 bases, with 5 bases between. Germline V CDR1 and CDR2: SEHNR, FQNEAQ (reference sequence). The length of the CDR3 is 11 residues. CDR3: CASSLQDGYTF. The CDR3 DNA sequence: TGTGCCAGCAGCTTGCAGGATGGCTACACCTTC.

The V and J genes are TRBV19 and TRBJ1-1; weak D call: TRBD1 (6 bases). Trimming took off 5 bases at V and 6 bases at J, with 13 bases between the two ends. The CDR3 extends over 13 amino acids. Germline CDR1 and CDR2: LNHDA and SQIVND (reference sequence). For the CDR3, the DNA is TGTGCCAGTAGTCCACAGGGTGTCCCTGAAGCTTTCTTT. Translated: CASSPQGVPEAFF.

The rearrangement links TRBV5-5 to TRBJ1-6; 8 nucleotides match TRBD1. This CDR3 is built from 14 residues. After removal of 4 bases from V and 9 bases from J, the junction contained 6 bases not matched to a gene. Germline CDR1 SGHKS, CDR2 YYEKEE (reference sequence). In nucleotides, the CDR3 is TGTGCCAGCAGCACCAGGGGGCAGAGTTCACCCCTCCACTTT. Residues: CASSTRGQSSPLHF.

Remarks on this clone: Germline and junction disagree at one end, which may indicate a read error. The chain carries TRBV15 and TRBJ2-7; D not resolved. The germline V gene has CDR1 LNHNV and CDR2 YYDKDF (reference sequence). CDR3 length: 12 amino acids. DNA for the CDR3: TGTGCCACCAGCAGAGATAACCTGCGAATGCACTTC. Protein sequence: CATSRDNLRMHF.

The J gene is TRBJ2-1, the V gene TRBV10-1, with 11 bases matching TRBD2. Trimming at V came to 3 bases and at J to 8 bases, leaving 6 bases not matched to a gene. This CDR3 is 15 amino acids long. In germline, CDR1 is WNHNN, CDR2 SYGVQD (reference sequence). The CDR3 coding sequence is TGCGCCAGCAGTGATGCGCTAGCGGGGGGAGATGAGCAGTTCTTC. It codes for CASSDALAGGDEQFF.

This clone has only one observation. The V and J genes are TRBV5-1 and TRBJ2-3; the match to TRBD1 covers 7 bases. The V and J ends lost 2 bases and 2 bases, in that order; junction bases with no gene match: 2. Germline V gene lookup returns CDR1 SGHRS and CDR2 YFSETQ. The CDR3 has 14 amino acids. The CDR3 sequence is CASSFGQATDTQYF. The CDR3 coding sequence is TGCGCCAGCAGCTTCGGACAGGCCACAGATACGCAGTATTTT.

This clone was counted once. The rearrangement links TRBV19 to TRBJ1-1, with a possible D match to TRBD1 (6 bases). V was clipped by 5 bases and J by 4 bases, with 14 bases between them. Germline V gene sequence: CDR1 LNHDA, CDR2 SQIVND (reference sequence). The CDR3 runs 14 residues. This CDR3 is CASSQRTAGTEAFF. In nucleotides, the CDR3 is TGTGCCAGTAGTCAGCGGACAGCTGGCACTGAAGCTTTCTTT.

The chain carries TRBV2 and TRBJ1-3, with D maybe TRBD1 (6 bases). Trimming removed 5 bases at V and 1 base at J, with 12 bases between. The germline V gene has CDR1 SNHLY and CDR2 FYNNEI. The length of the CDR3 is 15 residues. The CDR3 DNA sequence: TGTGCCAGCAGTATGACAGGCCTGTCTGGAAACACCATATATTTT. It translates to CASSMTGLSGNTIYF.

The rearrangement links TRBV7-9 to TRBJ1-4, with D possibly matching TRBD1 (6 bases). Germline-derived CDR1 and CDR2 are SEHNR and FQNEAQ (reference sequence). V lost 0 bases and J 0 bases, leaving 11 bases between the germline ends. There are 17 residues in the CDR3. Written as DNA, the CDR3 is TGTGCCAGCAGCTTAGCGCGGGGGGCGGCAACTAATGAAAAACTGTTTTTT. Amino acids: CASSLARGAATNEKLFF.

The V gene is TRBV5-1, the J gene TRBJ1-1; 10 positions agree with TRBD1. CDR3 length: 16 amino acids. CDR1 SGHRS and CDR2 YFSETQ come from the germline V gene. The V gene end was trimmed by 4 bases and the J gene end by 0 bases; junction bases not matched to a gene: 6. This chain's CDR3 is CASSPGTGVMNTEAFF. CDR3 DNA: TGCGCCAGCAGCCCCGGGACAGGGGTCATGAACACTGAAGCTTTCTTT. Using reference TRBV5-1 and TRBJ1-1 for the parts outside the CDR3, the full variable domain is KAGVTQTPRYLIKTRGQQVTLSCSPISGHRSVSWYQQTPGQGLQFLFEYFSETQRNKGNFPGRFSGRQFSNSRSEMNVSTLELGDSALYLCASSPGTGVMNTEAFFGQGTRLTVV.

This rearrangement joins TRBV18 to TRBJ2-3; 8 nucleotides align to TRBD1. The CDR3 has 16 residues. Germline CDR1 reads KGHSH; CDR2 reads LQKENI. Trimming took 3 bases from V and 4 from J; bases not matched to a gene: 9. The CDR3 loop reads CASSPGQGLAPDTQYF. The CDR3 DNA reads TGTGCCAGCTCACCCGGACAGGGTCTTGCTCCAGATACGCAGTATTTT.

J is TRBJ1-2 and V is TRBV5-1, with D possibly TRBD1 on 6 matching bases. The CDR3 length is 14 residues. Germline loops: CDR1 SGHRS, CDR2 YFSETQ. The V and J ends lost 4 bases and 5 bases respectively, with 15 bases between them. The CDR3 DNA follows: TGCGCCAGCAGCGTAGGGGGAGGGCTATATGGCTACACCTTC. This encodes CASSVGGGLYGYTF. The variable domain in full, completed from reference TRBV5-1 and TRBJ1-2, reads KAGVTQTPRYLIKTRGQQVTLSCSPISGHRSVSWYQQTPGQGLQFLFEYFSETQRNKGNFPGRFSGRQFSNSRSEMNVSTLELGDSALYLCASSVGGGLYGYTFGSGTRLTVV.

V gene TRBV6-5 combines with J gene TRBJ1-2, with D perhaps TRBD1 (5 bases). V was clipped by 0 bases and J by 0 bases, with 8 bases between them. In germline, CDR1 is MNHEY, CDR2 SVGAGI. CDR3 size: 15 residues. The CDR3 region has the DNA TGTGCCAGCAGTTACTCGACAGCGGCTAACTATGGCTACACCTTC. Protein: CASSYSTAANYGYTF.

This chain links TRBV6-5 with TRBJ1-1, with D tentatively TRBD1 (6 bases). The CDR3 length is 14 residues. V was cut by 2 bases and J by 1 base, with 8 bases left in between. CDR1 MNHEY and CDR2 SVGAGI come from the germline V gene. The DNA of the CDR3 is TGTGCCAGCAGTTACGGACAGCCGAACACTGAAGCTTTCTTT. This sequence encodes CASSYGQPNTEAFF.

The V call is TRBV7-9, the J call TRBJ2-2; D is uncertain. Germline V gene data show CDR1 as SEHNR and CDR2 as FQNEAQ (reference sequence). Trimming shortened V by 5 bases and J by 2 bases, and 15 bases separated the two germline ends. This CDR3 has 16 residues. CDR3 amino acids: CASSPGWRSNTGELFF. The CDR3 bases are TGTGCCAGCAGCCCAGGATGGCGCAGCAACACCGGGGAGCTGTTTTTT.

The genes are TRBV2 and TRBJ2-7, with 11 bases identical to TRBD2. The V segment lost 7 bases and the J segment 5 bases; nucleotides outside the gene matches: 19. The V gene's germline CDR1 is SNHLY and CDR2 FYNNEI. The CDR3 is 18 amino acids. CDR3 protein: CASIPFPSDSGRAHEQYF. In DNA form, the CDR3 reads TGTGCCAGCATCCCGTTCCCCAGCGATAGCGGGAGGGCCCACGAGCAGTACTTC.

This chain links TRBV10-1 with TRBJ1-4, with 8 positions matching TRBD1. CDR1 WNHNN and CDR2 SYGVQD come from the germline V gene (reference sequence). Losses at the gene ends were 6 bases for V and 5 bases for J; bases not matched to a gene: 8. This CDR3 is built from 15 residues. Written as DNA, the CDR3 is TGCGCCAGCAGCCCTGGACAGGGCCAAAATGAAAAACTGTTTTTT. Residues: CASSPGQGQNEKLFF.

This clone was seen once. The chain uses TRBV18 and TRBJ2-7; either TRBD1 or TRBD2 may supply D (5 bases each). There are 14 residues in the CDR3. V was pared by 2 bases and J by 5 bases, with 13 bases between. Germline CDR1 is KGHSH and CDR2 is LQKENI. The CDR3 nucleotides read TGTGCCAGCTCACCATCTCAGGGAGAGGACGAGCAGTACTTC. Its protein is CASSPSQGEDEQYF.

This clone was picked up one time. The chain uses TRBV14 and TRBJ2-7, with TRBD1 identical over 8 bases. Looked up from germline, CDR1 is SGHDN and CDR2 is FVKESK. The V gene end was trimmed by 2 bases and the J gene end by 3 bases; junction bases not matched to a gene: 6. The length of the CDR3 is 15 residues. The CDR3 bases are TGTGCCAGCAGCCAATTTGACAGGGGCTACTACGAGCAGTACTTC. Translating it yields CASSQFDRGYYEQYF.

This clone was recorded a few times. V gene TRBV5-4 combines with J gene TRBJ2-1; 16 bases fit TRBD2. Germline values: CDR1 SGHNT, CDR2 YYREEE (reference sequence). The CDR3 length is 15 residues. J was trimmed by 9 bases and V by 5 bases; bases with no gene match: 5. CDR3 residues: CASREGLAGGGEQFF. CDR3 nucleotides: TGTGCCAGCAGGGAGGGACTAGCGGGAGGGGGTGAGCAGTTCTTC.

The chain combines TRBV5-6 with TRBJ1-1; D unresolved. The ends were cut back, 1 base at V and 10 bases at J, with 14 bases in the middle. The germline CDR1 and CDR2 sequences are SGHDT and YYEEEE. The CDR3 is made up of 13 amino acids. The CDR3 DNA reads as TGTGCCAGCAGCTTGTCGGCCGGGCCGGGAGCTTTCTTT. It is translated as CASSLSAGPGAFF.

The gene calls are TRBV2 and TRBJ1-2; TRBD1 matches 8 bases. Germline CDR1 reads SNHLY; CDR2 reads FYNNEI. V trimming: 6 bases; J trimming: 4 bases; junction bases outside the gene matches: 10. This CDR3 is 15 amino acids long. The CDR3, as DNA: TGTGCCAGCAGGGATGAGGACAGGGTTTTCTATGGCTACACCTTC. It codes for CASRDEDRVFYGYTF.

The V call is TRBV5-1, the J call TRBJ2-1; D gene uncertain. The V and J ends lost 4 bases and 0 bases respectively, with 14 bases between them. Germline loops: CDR1 SGHRS, CDR2 YFSETQ. This CDR3 spans 16 amino acids. CDR3 bases: TGCGCCAGCAGCCCATGGGCGTCAAGCTCCTACAATGAGCAGTTCTTC. It encodes CASSPWASSSYNEQFF.

In its sample, this clone was seen a few times. This chain joins TRBV27 and TRBJ1-5, with 7 bases lining up with TRBD1. The germline gives CDR1 MNHEY, CDR2 SMNVEV (reference sequence). Trimming at V came to 6 bases and at J to 9 bases, leaving 8 bases not matched to a gene. CDR3 size: 13 residues. CDR3 sequence reads: CASRLATGWPQHF. In DNA, the CDR3 is TGTGCCAGCAGACTCGCGACAGGGTGGCCCCAGCATTTT.

The chain combines TRBV25-1 with TRBJ2-1, with D possibly being TRBD2 (6 bases). The CDR3 runs 14 residues. V lost 3 bases and J lost 8, with 14 bases in between. Per germline, CDR1 MGHDK and CDR2 SYGVNS. CDR3 region: CASSDSWGGDEQFF. The CDR3 nucleotides read TGTGCCAGCAGTGACTCGTGGGGCGGGGATGAGCAGTTCTTC.